Many counts were recorded for the clone carrying this T cell receptor beta chain. Its antigen is as yet unknown. This sample was taken from a study of T cells in Graves' hyperthyroidism and ophthalmopathy. Germline CDR1 and CDR2: MDHEN and SYDVKM. V was cut by 2 bases and J by 4 bases, with 12 bases left in between. The CDR3 loop spans 15 amino acids. Duration under 3 months, a NOSPECS grade of at least 4, and a Clinical Activity Score of at least 3 characterized the ophthalmopathy patients. The study based diagnoses on clinical symptoms, serum thyroxine and TRAb, thyroid ultrasound and orbital computed tomography. Approximately 9.3 ml of fresh peripheral blood supplied the PBMCs. General study findings and limits: The model predicted ophthalmopathy a median approximately 6.3 months before onset.

From RNA transcripts, TCR beta CDR3 regions were amplified. The HTBI primer set drove a first-round RT-PCR of the TCR CDR3. TCRdb analysed the multiplex PCR reads with MiXCR anew, one entry per CDR3 protein. Found here are nearly 250,000 distinct CDR3 sequences, around 15% of them singletons; the top ten hold 28%. The TCR originated in a woman aged 18-29 years with Graves' ophthalmopathy. The sequenced sample consisted of blood. This chain connects TRBV28 to TRBJ1-5, with D unresolved. CDR3 residues: CASSLPQLGNQPQHF. In DNA form, the CDR3 reads TGTGCCAGCAGTTTACCCCAGTTAGGGAATCAGCCCCAGCATTTT. Complete variable domain (other parts from reference TRBV28 and TRBJ1-5): DVKVTQSSRYLVKRTGEKVFLECVQDMDHENMFWYRQDPGLGLRLIYFSYDVKMKEKGDIPEGYSVSREKKERFSLILESASTNQTSMYLCASSLPQLGNQPQHFGDGTRLSIL.